This T cell receptor beta chain was recorded in a study of T cell repertoires in urothelial bladder cancer. Germline V lookup: CDR1 LGHNA, CDR2 YNFKEQ. The V and J ends lost 3 bases and 5 bases, in that order; junction bases with no gene match: 4. This CDR3 comprises 14 residues. Generated by immunoSEQ multiplex PCR, the TCRdb table keeps only in-frame clones and is missing some. The table has about 13,000 clones, 60% to 70% seen once. The rearrangement joins TRBV4-2 to TRBJ2-1, with 7 bases fitting TRBD1. Sequencing input: tumor-infiltrating cells from bladder cancer. This TCR derives from a human donor with urothelial carcinoma. CDR3 sequence reads: CASSHRGSNNEQFF. In DNA, the CDR3 is TGTGCCAGCAGCCACAGGGGGTCCAACAATGAGCAGTTCTTC.